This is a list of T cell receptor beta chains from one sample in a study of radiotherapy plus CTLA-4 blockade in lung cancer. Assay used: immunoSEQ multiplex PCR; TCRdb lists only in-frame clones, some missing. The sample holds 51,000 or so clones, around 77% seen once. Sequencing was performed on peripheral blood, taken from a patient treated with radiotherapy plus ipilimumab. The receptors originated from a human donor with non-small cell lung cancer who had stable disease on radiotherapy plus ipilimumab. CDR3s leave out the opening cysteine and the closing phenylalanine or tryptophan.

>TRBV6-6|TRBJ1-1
ASSYSGGNTEAF
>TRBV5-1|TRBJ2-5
ASSLNHQLGAKETQY
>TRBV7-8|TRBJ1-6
ASSNRVLNSPLH
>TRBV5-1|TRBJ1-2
ASSLDGNYGYT
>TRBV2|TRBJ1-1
ASKRDWNTEAF
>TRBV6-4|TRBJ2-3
ASSDSTHYTDTQY
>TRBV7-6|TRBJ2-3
ASSLGSSGARTDTQY
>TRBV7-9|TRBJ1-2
ASSGDRLYGYT
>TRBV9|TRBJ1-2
ASSVRQGRAYGYT
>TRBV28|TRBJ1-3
ASSLPQGPSAGNTIY
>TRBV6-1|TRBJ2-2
ASSVTGTGANTGELF
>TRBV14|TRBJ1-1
ASSQIFTEAF
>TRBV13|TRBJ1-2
ASSLGLTGYVYGYT
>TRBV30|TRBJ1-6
AWRTQGAGSPLH
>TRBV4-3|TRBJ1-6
ASSQAGEVVSPLH
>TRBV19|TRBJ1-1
ASSTRVEAF
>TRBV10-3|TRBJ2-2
AISVKGAASGELF
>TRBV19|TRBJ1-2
ASSTGTGGVGYT
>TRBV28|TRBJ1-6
ASSPRTGTGPTLH
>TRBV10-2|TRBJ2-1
ASSPLHYNEQF